The present TCR beta chain was sequenced within a study of blood T cell repertoires in COVID-19. Study summary: PBMCs, B-cell-depleted T cells, or T cells provided the cDNA or gDNA that made up the material.

Authors' methods: Quantification of nucleated cells was approximated via reference gene primer amplification. Measured with immunoSEQ multiplex PCR; TCRdb has only the in-frame clones, and not every one. From that table come the V and J calls and clone size; the DNA was used to work out D and trimming. The sample shows around 32,000 clones, approximately 86% of them seen only once. The table lists this clone with a few counts. V was trimmed by 3 bases and J by 5 bases, leaving 10 bases between them. In germline, CDR1 is MDHEN, CDR2 SYDVKM. The CDR3 has 13 amino acids. This receptor was identified in a woman at least 80 years old with active or convalescent COVID-19. The J gene is TRBJ1-2, the V gene TRBV28, with unresolved D. Sequencing input: peripheral blood. Here the CDR3 DNA reads TGTGCCAGCAGTTTGGGGAGCGGTTATGGCTACACCTTC. Its translation is CASSLGSGYGYTF.